Shown below are 30 T cell receptor beta chains from a single sample sequenced in a study of T cells in Graves' hyperthyroidism and ophthalmopathy. The TCR beta CDR3 regions underwent amplification using RNA transcripts as the source. An initial round of RT-PCR targeting the TCR CDR3 relied on the HTBI primer set. One entry per CDR3 protein results from TCRdb running MiXCR on the multiplex PCR reads. This sample yields hundreds of thousands of distinct CDR3 sequences, of which about 15% are seen a single time; 13% to 15% belongs to the top ten. The sample taken for sequencing was blood. All receptors derive from a woman younger than 30 with Graves' hyperthyroidism.

This chain links TRBV2 with TRBJ1-5; D gene unclear. Trimming took 6 bases from V and 0 from J, leaving 9 bases between them. This CDR3 region has 14 residues. Germline-derived CDR1 and CDR2 are SNHLY and FYNNEI. The CDR3 sequence: CASRVDYSNQPQHF. CDR3 sequence (DNA): TGTGCCAGCAGAGTAGATTATAGCAATCAGCCCCAGCATTTT. The full variable domain, in which reference TRBV2 and TRBJ1-5 provide the parts outside the CDR3, is EPEVTQTPSHQVTQMGQEVILRCVPISNHLYFYWYRQILGQKVEFLVSFYNNEISEKSEIFDDQFSVERPDGSNFTLKIRSTKLEDSAMYFCASRVDYSNQPQHFGDGTRLSIL.

This clonotype was seen at least ten times. J is TRBJ1-5 and V is TRBV18, with D unresolved. The CDR3 runs 13 residues. CDR1 and CDR2 from the germline V gene are KGHSH and LQKENI. V was trimmed by 4 bases and J by 4 bases, leaving 8 bases between them. Here the CDR3 reads CASSLVRNQPQHF. The CDR3 DNA reads TGTGCCAGCTCACTGGTGAGGAATCAGCCCCAGCATTTT.

This clonotype was counted only a few times. The chain is built from TRBV19 and TRBJ2-1, with TRBD2 identical over 11 bases. The trim removed 5 bases at V and 8 bases at J, leaving 5 bases unmatched. The CDR3 covers 14 residues. CDR1 is LNHDA and CDR2 is SQIVND in the germline V gene (reference sequence). The CDR3 is CASSSASGRYEQFF. CDR3 sequence (DNA): TGTGCCAGTAGTTCGGCTAGCGGGAGGTATGAGCAGTTCTTC.

The sample holds a few counts of this clonotype. The genes are TRBV5-1 and TRBJ2-6, with TRBD1 identical over 10 bases. J lost 0 bases, V lost 8 bases, and 8 bases had no gene match. The CDR3 runs to 17 residues. Germline V gene lookup returns CDR1 SGHRS and CDR2 YFSETQ. The CDR3 loop reads CASGSGQGGSGANVLTF. The CDR3 region has the DNA TGCGCCAGTGGATCTGGACAGGGGGGCTCTGGGGCCAACGTCCTGACTTTC.

J is TRBJ2-7 and V is TRBV10-2; 9 bases agree with TRBD1. Germline values: CDR1 WSHSY, CDR2 SAAADI. V dropped 6 bases and J dropped 4; count of bases not matched to a gene: 10. The CDR3 is 15 residues long. CDR3 coding DNA: TGCGCCAGCAGCACCGGTGGGACAGGGACTTACGAGCAGTACTTC. It specifies CASSTGGTGTYEQYF.

In its sample, this clonotype was seen many times. The chain is built from TRBV28 and TRBJ2-2; 14 bases align to TRBD2. This CDR3 is 19 amino acids long. The J segment lost 4 bases and the V segment lost 5 bases, leaving 12 bases of the junction unmatched. Germline lookup yields CDR1 MDHEN and CDR2 SYDVKM. CDR3 in amino acids: CASSQGLAGETSITGELFF. The CDR3 nucleotides are TGTGCCAGCAGTCAGGGACTAGCGGGAGAGACTAGTATCACCGGGGAGCTGTTTTTT.

This clonotype was seen repeatedly, ten times or more. The chain recombines TRBV18 with TRBJ1-1; D ambiguous. V dropped 1 base and J dropped 0 bases, with 9 bases sitting between them. In germline, CDR1 is KGHSH, CDR2 LQKENI. The CDR3 is 15 residues long. CDR3: CASSPQNSLNTEAFF. The CDR3 nucleotides read TGTGCCAGCTCACCACAGAACAGTTTGAACACTGAAGCTTTCTTT.

This clonotype occurred many times. The chain recombines TRBV12-3 or TRBV12-4 with TRBJ1-5; the D gene is possibly TRBD1 (5 bases). The CDR3 length is 11 residues. The V gene lost 9 bases and the J gene lost 7 bases, with 10 bases spanning the gap. The CDR3 bases are TGTGCCAGTGGGGGGTTGCAGCCCCAGCATTTT. Protein product: CASGGLQPQHF.

This clonotype has a count of ten or more. The rearrangement joins TRBV29-1 to TRBJ2-5; D is tentatively TRBD1 or TRBD2 (6 bases each). Per germline, CDR1 SQVTM and CDR2 ANQGSEA. The CDR3 contains 12 residues. Trimming took 6 bases from V and 7 from J, leaving 15 bases between them. CDR3 in amino acids: CSVERGEGTQYF. The CDR3 DNA is TGCAGCGTGGAAAGGGGGGAAGGGACCCAGTACTTC.

This clonotype has at least ten counts. This CDR3 reads CASSLAVSDGYTF. CDR3 in DNA: TGTGCCAGCAGTTTAGCGGTTTCGGATGGCTACACCTTC. The chain joins TRBV12-3 or TRBV12-4 to TRBJ1-2; no clear D gene. The CDR3 is made up of 13 amino acids. The V end was cut by 0 bases, the J end by 6 bases, with 8 bases between.

The chain joins TRBV25-1 to TRBJ2-7, with D unresolved. V lost 4 bases, J lost 4 bases, and 5 bases lay in between. Germline V CDR1 and CDR2: MGHDK, SYGVNS. The length of the CDR3 is 11 residues. This CDR3 reads CASSAVYEQYF. CDR3 DNA: TGTGCCAGCAGTGCTGTATACGAGCAGTACTTC.

This chain uses TRBV6-1 with TRBJ2-3; TRBD1 agrees at 9 bases. CDR1 and CDR2 from the germline V gene are MNHNS and SASEGT. Germline trimming cut 3 bases from V and 10 bases from J; bases unmatched to any gene: 14. The CDR3 has 16 amino acids. CDR3 coding DNA: TGTGCCAGCAGTGACAGGGACAGGGCCCACTGGATGGCGCAGTATTTT. Amino acids: CASSDRDRAHWMAQYF.

The chain couples TRBV5-1 to TRBJ1-2; no reliable D call. The CDR3 is 15 residues long. Trimming removed 4 bases from V and 1 base from J, with 14 bases in between. Germline V CDR1 and CDR2: SGHRS, YFSETQ. The DNA of the CDR3 is TGCGCCAGCAGCCCGAATCTTCGGGATAACTATGGCTACACCTTC. Its protein product is CASSPNLRDNYGYTF.

This clonotype was observed a handful of times. This chain connects TRBV13 to TRBJ2-3; D gene unclear. CDR1 PRHDT and CDR2 FYEKMQ come from the germline V gene (reference sequence). V shed 4 bases and J shed 7 bases, with 9 bases lying between them. The CDR3 totals 12 residues. The CDR3 here is CASSSPRNTQYF. CDR3 in DNA: TGTGCCAGCAGCTCCCCCCGAAATACGCAGTATTTT.

This clonotype appeared a few times. Here the CDR3 reads CASSPLAGGLRTQYF. In DNA form, the CDR3 reads TGTGCCAGCAGTCCGCTAGCGGGGGGGCTCCGGACCCAGTACTTC. The V gene is TRBV12-3 or TRBV12-4, the J gene TRBJ2-5; TRBD2 agrees at 12 bases. V dropped 5 bases and J dropped 7; count of bases not matched to a gene: 8. The CDR3 is made up of 15 amino acids.

This clonotype appeared many times. The chain recombines TRBV5-1 with TRBJ1-2, with a possible D match to TRBD1 (5 bases). The CDR3 extends over 14 amino acids. Germline assignment: CDR1 SGHRS and CDR2 YFSETQ. The V end was cut by 3 bases, the J end by 1 base, with 10 bases between. This CDR3 is CASSWGSYNYGYTF. CDR3 nucleotides: TGCGCCAGCAGCTGGGGGTCTTATAACTATGGCTACACCTTC.

Ten or more counts support this clonotype. CDR3 DNA: TGCAGTTACCGGGACAGATTATACGAGCAGTACTTC. It translates to CSYRDRLYEQYF. This sequence joins TRBV20-1 and TRBJ2-7, with 7 bases lining up with TRBD1. With V trimmed by 8 bases and J by 4 bases, 8 bases remained unmatched. Germline CDR1 is DFQATT and CDR2 is SNEGSKA (reference sequence). This CDR3 is built from 12 residues.

This clonotype was counted ten times or more. The chain couples TRBV3-1 to TRBJ1-1; 7 bases agree with TRBD1. The CDR3 consists of 14 residues. Germline V gene sequence: CDR1 LGHDT, CDR2 YNNKEL (reference sequence). The V segment lost 5 bases and the J segment 4 bases; nucleotides outside the gene matches: 7. Written as DNA, the CDR3 is TGTGCCAGCAGCAACCACAGGGGTGGCACTGAAGCTTTCTTT. Its protein is CASSNHRGGTEAFF.

Ten or more counts support this clonotype. The chain joins TRBV7-3 to TRBJ2-1, with D tentatively TRBD2 (6 bases). Germline V gives CDR1 SGHTA, CDR2 FQGTGA. V shed 5 bases and J shed 5 bases, with 13 bases lying between them. This CDR3 has 14 amino acids. In nucleotides, the CDR3 is TGTGCCAGCAGCAGAAGCGGGCGGAACAATGAGCAGTTCTTC. Encoded protein: CASSRSGRNNEQFF.

This clonotype was picked up many times. The chain has TRBV5-1 and TRBJ1-5, with D perhaps TRBD1 (5 bases). Germline CDR1 SGHRS, CDR2 YFSETQ. The CDR3 contains 14 residues. Trimming shortened V by 3 bases and J by 1 base, and 8 bases separated the two germline ends. CDR3 coding DNA: TGCGCCAGCAGCTGGGACGGGAGCAATCAGCCCCAGCATTTT. Translating it yields CASSWDGSNQPQHF.

The rearrangement links TRBV12-3 or TRBV12-4 to TRBJ1-1, with 9 positions matching TRBD1. CDR3 length equals 15 residues. With 6 bases clipped from V and 1 base from J, the junction kept 6 bases outside the gene matches. This chain's CDR3 is CASSRQTGGNTEAFF. CDR3 bases: TGTGCCAGCAGCCGACAGACAGGGGGGAACACTGAAGCTTTCTTT.

This clonotype was seen ten or more times. The chain has TRBV20-1 and TRBJ2-3; maybe TRBD1 (6 bases). The CDR3 loop spans 16 amino acids. The V gene lost 2 bases and the J gene lost 1 base, with 16 bases spanning the gap. Germline lookup yields CDR1 DFQATT and CDR2 SNEGSKA (reference sequence). The CDR3 sequence is CSARLGALLRTDTQYF. As DNA, the CDR3 is TGCAGTGCTAGATTGGGGGCACTCCTCCGCACAGATACGCAGTATTTT.

V and J are TRBV7-9 and TRBJ2-6; D not resolved. This CDR3 contains 15 residues. CDR1 SEHNR and CDR2 FQNEAQ come from the germline V gene (reference sequence). V was shortened by 2 bases and J by 1 base, with 6 bases between the two germline ends. The CDR3: CASSLKLSGANVLTF. CDR3 in DNA: TGTGCCAGCAGCTTAAAACTGTCTGGGGCCAACGTCCTGACTTTC.

The rearrangement uses TRBV28 and TRBJ2-6; D call uncertain. Germline values: CDR1 MDHEN, CDR2 SYDVKM. The CDR3 is 13 residues long. Deletions cut 8 bases from V and 4 bases from J, with 9 bases between. The CDR3, as DNA: TGTGCCAGCGGATCGTTGGGGGCCAACGTCCTGACTTTC. Translating it yields CASGSLGANVLTF.

This clonotype appeared a few times. This sequence joins TRBV9 and TRBJ2-7, with 8 bases fitting TRBD1. After removal of 3 bases from V and 6 bases from J, the junction contained 8 bases not matched to a gene. Germline CDR1 SGDLS, CDR2 YYNGEE. The length of the CDR3 is 14 residues. The CDR3 here is CASSGTGTGGEQYF. In DNA form, the CDR3 reads TGTGCCAGCAGCGGAACCGGGACAGGAGGCGAGCAGTACTTC.

This clonotype was counted a few times. This may be a read error, as it is one base from a much larger clone. The chain is built from TRBV11-2 and TRBJ2-3; 7 bases fit TRBD2. This CDR3 has 18 residues. Germline-derived CDR1 and CDR2 are SGHAT and FQNNGV. The CDR3 region has the DNA TGTGCCAGCAGCTTCGGGCGTCTAGCGGTCGCCGCCACAAATACGCAGTATTTT. This sequence encodes CASSFGRLAVAATNTQYF.

There are a few counts of this clonotype. J is TRBJ1-3 and V is TRBV20-1, with a weak D call TRBD1 (5 bases). The CDR3 is 15 amino acids. Germline CDR1 DFQATT, CDR2 SNEGSKA (reference sequence). V was pared by 2 bases and J by 9 bases, with 20 bases between. The CDR3 DNA reads as TGCAGTGCTAGAAAGGTCCCGGGCAGGGAGAGCACCATATATTTT. It codes for CSARKVPGRESTIYF.

This clonotype was counted ten times or more. V usage is TRBV6-2 or TRBV6-3 and J usage is TRBJ1-5; D gene ambiguous. The CDR3 runs to 13 residues. Trimming stripped 1 base from V and 7 bases from J, with 8 bases between. Germline V gene data show CDR1 as MNHEY and CDR2 as SVGEGT. CDR3 region: CASSYLGHQPQHF. The CDR3 region has the DNA TGTGCCAGCAGTTACTTGGGTCACCAGCCCCAGCATTTT.

This clonotype appeared many times. The rearrangement uses TRBV11-2 and TRBJ2-1; D gene ambiguous. CDR1 is SGHAT, CDR2 FQNNGV, per germline. The CDR3 length is 15 residues. Trimming took off 0 bases at V and 6 bases at J, with 12 bases between the two ends. The CDR3: CASSLDPTGFNEQFF. The CDR3 coding sequence is TGTGCCAGCAGCTTAGATCCTACCGGGTTCAATGAGCAGTTCTTC.

A few counts support this clonotype. V and J are TRBV20-1 and TRBJ1-2; D possibly corresponds to TRBD1 (5 bases). The CDR3 consists of 14 residues. Germline V lookup: CDR1 DFQATT, CDR2 SNEGSKA (reference sequence). V lost 2 bases to trimming and J lost 4 bases, with 14 bases between them. As DNA, the CDR3 is TGCAGTGCTAGACCCTCCGCAGGGCTCTATGGCTACACCTTC. As protein: CSARPSAGLYGYTF.